What follows are 27 T cell receptor beta chains derived from one specimen sequenced in a study of blood T cell repertoires in COVID-19. Profiled with immunoSEQ multiplex PCR; TCRdb holds only in-frame clones, not every one. The sample includes roughly 13,000 clones, roughly 80% of them seen just once. Sequencing used peripheral blood. The source of these receptors is a human donor in a cohort sampled during active COVID-19.

The J gene is TRBJ1-3, the V gene TRBV10-3, with 7 bases lining up with TRBD1. This CDR3 has 13 residues. Germline V gene data show CDR1 as ENHRY and CDR2 as SYGVKD. V lost 9 bases to trimming and J lost 1 base; unmatched junction nucleotides: 3. The CDR3 nucleotides read TGTGCCATAGGGACAGCTTCTGGAAACACCATATATTTT. This gives the protein CAIGTASGNTIYF.

This clone was detected only a few times. V is TRBV28 and J is TRBJ1-5; D call uncertain. Per the germline V gene, CDR1 is MDHEN and CDR2 is SYDVKM. CDR3 length: 13 amino acids. V lost 7 bases and J 4 bases, leaving 11 bases between the germline ends. This chain's CDR3 is CASKRAQNQPQHF. The CDR3 DNA is TGTGCCAGCAAGCGGGCACAAAATCAGCCCCAGCATTTT. The entire variable domain, with the rest obtained from reference TRBV28 and TRBJ1-5, is as follows: DVKVTQSSRYLVKRTGEKVFLECVQDMDHENMFWYRQDPGLGLRLIYFSYDVKMKEKGDIPEGYSVSREKKERFSLILESASTNQTSMYLCASKRAQNQPQHFGDGTRLSIL.

The chain couples TRBV7-9 to TRBJ1-1; 7 bases are a match to TRBD1. V shed 7 bases, J shed 1 base, and the junction held 9 bases outside the gene matches. The CDR3 is 15 amino acids. In germline, CDR1 is SEHNR, CDR2 FQNEAQ (reference sequence). CDR3 bases: TGTGCCAGCAAAATAAGGGGACAGCCGAACACTGAAGCTTTCTTT. Protein sequence: CASKIRGQPNTEAFF.

The CDR3 DNA follows: TGTGCCATCAGTGAGAGGTCAGGAGGGAACACTGAAGCTTTCTTT. Its translation: CAISERSGGNTEAFF. The chain links TRBV10-3 to TRBJ1-1; the D is unclear. The V and J ends lost 2 bases and 1 base respectively, with 11 bases between them. Germline CDR1 is ENHRY and CDR2 is SYGVKD. This CDR3 has 15 residues.

The rearrangement joins TRBV20-1 to TRBJ2-7; D unclear. The CDR3 is 10 amino acids. Germline V gene sequence: CDR1 DFQATT, CDR2 SNEGSKA (reference sequence). V was clipped by 5 bases and J by 4 bases, with 6 bases between them. This CDR3 is CSAEKYEQYF. CDR3 coding DNA: TGCAGTGCTGAGAAATACGAGCAGTACTTC.

The chain carries TRBV4-2 and TRBJ1-1; TRBD1 is a possible D gene (5 bases). Germline values: CDR1 LGHNA, CDR2 YNFKEQ. There are 13 residues in the CDR3. V gave up 0 bases and J gave up 13 bases, with 15 bases separating them. CDR3 bases: TGTGCCAGCAGCCAAGATGGGGCCAAGGGCCGTTTCTTT. Its protein product is CASSQDGAKGRFF.

CDR3 loop: CASIRANTEAFF. The CDR3 DNA reads TGTGCCAGCATCAGGGCGAACACTGAAGCTTTCTTT. The genes are TRBV12-3 or TRBV12-4 and TRBJ1-1; possible D gene TRBD1, 5 bases. Trimming took 7 bases from V and 1 from J, leaving 7 bases between them. This CDR3 has 12 amino acids.

DNA of the CDR3: TGTGCCAGCAACCGTTACTCGACAGGGGCCGAGACCCAGTACTTC. Its translation: CASNRYSTGAETQYF. The V gene is TRBV7-9, the J gene TRBJ2-5; 8 bases line up with TRBD1. CDR1 and CDR2 from the germline V gene are SEHNR and FQNEAQ (reference sequence). The CDR3 contains 15 residues. V was clipped by 7 bases and J by 5 bases; unmatched bases: 12.

There are a few counts of this clone. The chain combines TRBV10-3 with TRBJ1-2, with D tentatively TRBD1 (6 bases). The length of the CDR3 is 15 residues. CDR1 is ENHRY, CDR2 SYGVKD, per germline. V lost 0 bases and J 4 bases, leaving 12 bases between the germline ends. The CDR3 is CAISESVAGAYGYTF. For the CDR3, the DNA is TGTGCCATCAGTGAGTCTGTGGCAGGGGCCTATGGCTACACCTTC.

This clone came up once. The chain uses TRBV2 and TRBJ2-4, with D possibly being TRBD1 (6 bases). This CDR3 contains 13 residues. Trimming left V 2 bases short and J 6 bases short, with 8 bases between. The germline V gene has CDR1 SNHLY and CDR2 FYNNEI. CDR3 nucleotides: TGTGCCAGCAGTGAAAAGACAGGAAACATTCAGTACTTC. Amino acids: CASSEKTGNIQYF.

This chain connects TRBV9 to TRBJ2-5; 7 nucleotides agree with TRBD1. This CDR3 has 15 amino acids. The V segment lost 3 bases and the J segment 1 base; nucleotides outside the gene matches: 6. Per the germline V gene, CDR1 is SGDLS and CDR2 is YYNGEE. The CDR3, as DNA: TGTGCCAGCAGCGGGACACAGGGGCCCCAAGAGACCCAGTACTTC. This translates into CASSGTQGPQETQYF.

This sequence joins TRBV12-3 or TRBV12-4 and TRBJ2-7, with 8 bases fitting TRBD1. This CDR3 spans 12 amino acids. The J segment lost 6 bases and the V segment lost 6 bases, leaving 4 bases of the junction unmatched. CDR3 protein: CASSQTGVEQYF. CDR3 sequence (DNA): TGTGCCAGCAGCCAGACAGGGGTCGAGCAGTACTTC.

The count of this clone is one. The V and J genes are TRBV18 and TRBJ2-7; 8 nucleotides line up with TRBD1. J gave up 4 bases and V 3 bases, and 5 bases lay outside the gene matches. CDR1 is KGHSH, CDR2 LQKENI, per germline. The CDR3 runs 14 residues. The CDR3 is CASSPNQGAYEQYF. CDR3 in DNA: TGTGCCAGCTCACCCAATCAGGGGGCTTACGAGCAGTACTTC. The full variable domain, with the rest looked up from reference TRBV18 and TRBJ2-7, is NAGVMQNPRHLVRRRGQEARLRCSPMKGHSHVYWYRQLPEEGLKFMVYLQKENIIDESGMPKERFSAEFPKEGPSILRIQQVVRGDSAAYFCASSPNQGAYEQYFGPGTRLTVT.

J is TRBJ1-4 and V is TRBV28, with D hard to call. V was trimmed by 5 bases and J by 10 bases, leaving 11 bases between them. The CDR3 consists of 12 residues. Germline assignment: CDR1 MDHEN and CDR2 SYDVKM. The CDR3 DNA sequence: TGTGCCAGCAGTCTAGGACTAGGAAAACTGTTTTTT. Its translation: CASSLGLGKLFF.

This chain joins TRBV7-3 and TRBJ2-2, with D possibly being TRBD2 (5 bases). CDR1 and CDR2 (germline): SGHTA, FQGTGA. The ends were cut back, 0 bases at V and 3 bases at J, with 11 bases in the middle. The CDR3 covers 16 residues. The CDR3 region is CASSLTFRGDTGELFF. In DNA form, the CDR3 reads TGTGCCAGCAGCTTAACGTTCCGGGGTGACACCGGGGAGCTGTTTTTT.

The genes are TRBV28 and TRBJ1-6; 8 positions match TRBD1. V trimming: 7 bases; J trimming: 5 bases; junction bases outside the gene matches: 7. Germline V gene lookup returns CDR1 MDHEN and CDR2 SYDVKM. This CDR3 has 15 amino acids. CDR3 bases: TGTGCCAGCAATACAGGGGGATTGGATAATTCACCCCTCCACTTT. It yields the protein CASNTGGLDNSPLHF.

This clone turned up a few times. This rearrangement joins TRBV6-5 to TRBJ1-3, with D possibly being TRBD1 (6 bases). This CDR3 region has 15 residues. In germline, CDR1 is MNHEY, CDR2 SVGAGI. V was pared by 6 bases and J by 4 bases, with 16 bases between. The CDR3 here is CASSLQGIGGNTIYF. CDR3 in DNA: TGTGCCAGCAGCCTACAGGGTATTGGAGGAAACACCATATATTTT.

This clone turned up a few times. The genes are TRBV7-6 and TRBJ2-3, with 8 bases that match TRBD2. This CDR3 is 14 amino acids long. V dropped 8 bases and J dropped 8; count of bases not matched to a gene: 12. Germline V gene data show CDR1 as SGHVS and CDR2 as FNYEAQ. The CDR3 reads CASGASEAGVTQYF. The DNA for the CDR3 is TGTGCCAGCGGGGCCTCAGAAGCGGGGGTTACGCAGTATTTT.

The chain combines TRBV3-1 (or the pseudogene TRBV3-2) with TRBJ2-7; D remains unclear. Germline CDR1 and CDR2: LGHDT and YNNKEL (reference sequence). The CDR3 length is 15 residues. V shed 2 bases and J shed 2 bases, with 13 bases lying between them. This chain's CDR3 is CASSQFRLSAYEQYF. In nucleotides, the CDR3 is TGTGCCAGCAGCCAATTCAGGTTGAGTGCCTACGAGCAGTACTTC.

This clone appeared a few times. The chain carries TRBV16 and TRBJ1-1; D may be TRBD1 (5 bases). Trimming removed 5 bases from V and 7 bases from J, with 17 bases in between. From germline, CDR1 is KGHSY and CDR2 FQNENV. This CDR3 comprises 14 residues. CDR3: CASSNPGVVREAFF. The CDR3, as DNA: TGTGCCAGCAGCAACCCGGGGGTTGTACGTGAAGCTTTCTTT.

This sequence joins TRBV7-2 and TRBJ1-2; 8 bases align to TRBD1. Germline CDR1 is SGHTA and CDR2 is FQGNSA. CDR3 length: 14 amino acids. Trimming cost V 5 bases and J 8 bases; bases outside gene matches: 10. The CDR3 nucleotides are TGTGCCAGCAGCCCCTCGGACAGGGAAGAAGGCTACACCTTC. Its translation: CASSPSDREEGYTF.

The V gene is TRBV30, the J gene TRBJ1-4; TRBD1 aligns across 9 bases. This CDR3 is 19 amino acids long. From germline, CDR1 is GTSNPN and CDR2 SVGIG (reference sequence). Trimming took 3 bases from V and 0 from J; bases not matched to a gene: 14. The CDR3 loop is CAWSLIGQGRVATNEKLFF. CDR3 coding DNA: TGTGCCTGGAGCCTGATCGGACAGGGGCGAGTTGCAACTAATGAAAAACTGTTTTTT.

This chain joins TRBV6-2 or TRBV6-3 and TRBJ2-7; unclear D gene. There are 15 residues in the CDR3. The germline V gene encodes CDR1 MNHEY and CDR2 SVGEGT. V was trimmed by 2 bases and J by 2 bases, leaving 13 bases between them. As DNA, the CDR3 is TGTGCCAGCAGTTACGAGAGACCGAGGACCTACGAGCAGTACTTC. Its protein product is CASSYERPRTYEQYF.

The CDR3 loop is CASSQIGTGEAFF. The CDR3 DNA is TGTGCCAGCAGCCAAATTGGGACTGGCGAAGCTTTCTTT. This sequence joins TRBV14 and TRBJ1-1; D perhaps matches TRBD1 (5 bases). CDR3 size: 13 residues. Trimming removed 2 bases from V and 8 bases from J, with 12 bases in between. Germline-derived CDR1 and CDR2 are SGHDN and FVKESK.

Only a few counts were recorded for this clone. Here the CDR3 reads CAISERSYNSPLHF. As DNA, the CDR3 is TGTGCCATCAGTGAGAGGAGTTATAATTCACCCCTCCACTTT. The chain has TRBV10-3 and TRBJ1-6; D is unresolved. This CDR3 comprises 14 residues. V was cut by 2 bases and J by 4 bases, with 6 bases left in between. Germline values: CDR1 ENHRY, CDR2 SYGVKD.

CDR3 coding DNA: TGTGCCAGCTCCCCCGACAGGCTGAATTCACCCCTCCACTTT. Translation: CASSPDRLNSPLHF. This rearrangement joins TRBV18 to TRBJ1-6, with D maybe TRBD1 (6 bases). V was clipped by 6 bases and J by 7 bases, with 13 bases between them. CDR3 size: 14 residues. CDR1 and CDR2 (germline): KGHSH, LQKENI. The full variable domain, in which reference TRBV18 and TRBJ1-6 provide the parts outside the CDR3, is NAGVMQNPRHLVRRRGQEARLRCSPMKGHSHVYWYRQLPEEGLKFMVYLQKENIIDESGMPKERFSAEFPKEGPSILRIQQVVRGDSAAYFCASSPDRLNSPLHFGNGTRLTVT.

In its sample, this clone was seen a few times. The chain joins TRBV27 to TRBJ2-5; 11 bases are shared with TRBD1. V shed 2 bases and J 7 bases; nucleotides not matched to a gene: 0. Germline V gene data show CDR1 as MNHEY and CDR2 as SMNVEV (reference sequence). The CDR3 is 13 amino acids. The chain's CDR3 is CASSLGQGATQYF. CDR3 nucleotide sequence: TGTGCCAGCAGTTTAGGACAGGGGGCGACCCAGTACTTC.